The 17 T cell receptor beta chains below were found in one sample sequenced in a study of regulatory T cells in long-lasting Graves disease. This sample's time point: newly diagnosed GD, antithyroid drugs for less than 3 months. Preparation of the TCR library used RNA extracted from PBMCs. Sequencing libraries for TCR beta were prepared with iRepertoire HTBI primers and Arm-PCR of CDR3 regions. TCRdb redid the calling of the multiplex PCR reads with MiXCR, one entry per CDR3 protein. The sample yields about 220,000 distinct CDR3 sequences, about 19% seen once. These records were also assigned to another study, of T cells in Graves' hyperthyroidism and ophthalmopathy.

The input for sequencing was peripheral blood mononuclear cells (PBMCs), taken at new diagnosis, from a patient treated with antithyroid drugs. The receptors were sampled from a young woman with Graves disease.

In its sample, this clonotype was seen many times. The V gene is TRBV2, the J gene TRBJ2-1, with a tentative D call TRBD1 (5 bases). Germline CDR1 is SNHLY and CDR2 is FYNNEI. This CDR3 is built from 14 residues. V lost 5 bases, J lost 7 bases, and 15 bases lay in between. CDR3 amino acids: CASSIDQGSNEQFF. In nucleotides, the CDR3 is TGTGCCAGCAGTATCGACCAGGGAAGTAATGAGCAGTTCTTC.

This clonotype occurred once. In DNA form, the CDR3 reads TGTGCCAGCGGGCCGGGACTGAGCCTTTCACCCCTCCACTTT. Translating it yields CASGPGLSLSPLHF. The chain recombines TRBV10-3 with TRBJ1-6; D perhaps matches TRBD1 (5 bases). The CDR3 has 14 residues. The V and J ends lost 10 bases and 9 bases respectively, with 19 bases between them. Germline CDR1 ENHRY, CDR2 SYGVKD.

This clonotype was found a few times. The chain couples TRBV5-4 to TRBJ1-2, with unresolved D. V was pared by 3 bases and J by 3 bases, with 12 bases between. The CDR3 is made up of 14 amino acids. The germline V gene encodes CDR1 SGHNT and CDR2 YYREEE (reference sequence). The CDR3 nucleotides read TGTGCCAGCAGCTCAGGAATCGGAGACTATGGCTACACCTTC. Its translation: CASSSGIGDYGYTF. Supplemented by reference TRBV5-4 and TRBJ1-2, the full variable domain reads ETGVTQSPTHLIKTRGQQVTLRCSSQSGHNTVSWYQQALGQGPQFIFQYYREEENGRGNFPPRFSGLQFPNYSSELNVNALELDDSALYLCASSSGIGDYGYTFGSGTRLTVV.

This clonotype was recorded at least ten times. This sequence joins TRBV2 and TRBJ2-1, with 7 bases that match TRBD1. The end of the DNA fits TRBJ2-5 better, so the J call may be wrong. Germline V gene sequence: CDR1 SNHLY, CDR2 FYNNEI. The CDR3 has 12 residues. The CDR3 reads CASDRVRETQYF. The CDR3 bases are TGTGCCAGCGACAGGGTCAGGGAGACCCAGTACTTC.

This clonotype occurred many times. The chain combines TRBV6-1 with TRBJ1-4; D possibly corresponds to TRBD1 (5 bases). Germline CDR1 is MNHNS and CDR2 is SASEGT. The CDR3 contains 13 residues. V shed 8 bases and J shed 5 bases, with 12 bases lying between them. CDR3 residues: CASERAGNEKLFF. CDR3 DNA: TGTGCCAGCGAAAGGGCAGGGAATGAAAAACTGTTTTTT.

This clonotype came up many times. This CDR3 is missing its conserved last phenylalanine or tryptophan, likely due to a read error. No DNA is shown, since the ends of the CDR3 on it are uncertain; the CDR3 is the one TCRdb lists. The chain uses TRBV6-2 or TRBV6-3 and TRBJ2-7; the table's D call TRBD1 went unverified against the DNA. Germline lookup yields CDR1 MNHEY and CDR2 SVGEGT. The CDR3 is 14 amino acids in total, end residues counted. The CDR3 loop is CASSEVWTGSPGVY.

In its sample, this clonotype was seen many times. The chain combines TRBV6-1 with TRBJ1-6; TRBD1 is a possible D gene (6 bases). Trimming cost V 11 bases and J 7 bases, with 18 bases left between them. This CDR3 contains 14 residues. CDR1 MNHNS and CDR2 SASEGT come from the germline V gene. CDR3 bases: TGTGCCGGCAAGCCGGGACACCCAAATTCACCCCTCCACTTT. Translated, it gives CAGKPGHPNSPLHF.

This clonotype was seen many times. The chain combines TRBV28 with TRBJ1-1, with 9 bases aligning to TRBD1. The CDR3 spans 16 residues. CDR1 is MDHEN, CDR2 SYDVKM, per germline. V gave up 6 bases and J gave up 5 bases; unmatched junction bases: 13. The CDR3 loop is CASSRQGVGMETEAFF. CDR3 DNA sequence: TGTGCCAGCAGCCGACAGGGGGTCGGAATGGAGACTGAAGCTTTCTTT.

This clonotype was counted at least ten times. This chain joins TRBV28 and TRBJ1-5, with TRBD1 as a possible D gene (5 bases). Germline-derived CDR1 and CDR2 are MDHEN and SYDVKM. The CDR3 consists of 14 residues. V was trimmed by 2 bases and J by 9 bases, leaving 14 bases between them. CDR3: CASSLRDPTGPQHF. For the CDR3, the DNA is TGTGCCAGCAGTTTAAGGGACCCGACGGGGCCCCAGCATTTT.

This clonotype has ten or more counts. V gene TRBV6-2 or TRBV6-3 combines with J gene TRBJ2-6, with D tentatively TRBD1 (6 bases). CDR1 and CDR2 from the germline V gene are MNHEY and SVGEGT. The V end lost 5 bases, the J end lost 2 bases, and 13 bases lay between the germline ends. The CDR3 runs to 16 residues. CDR3 DNA: TGTGCCAGCAGTCACACAGGGACCACTGGGGCCAACGTCCTGACTTTC. This codes for CASSHTGTTGANVLTF.

This clonotype has at least ten counts. The chain couples TRBV10-3 to TRBJ2-7; D gene uncertain. This CDR3 has 17 residues. V shed 0 bases and J shed 2 bases, with 17 bases lying between them. In germline, CDR1 is ENHRY, CDR2 SYGVKD. This CDR3 is CAISESQLTSSAYEQYF. CDR3 DNA: TGTGCCATCAGTGAGTCGCAGTTGACGTCAAGCGCCTACGAGCAGTACTTC.

This chain links TRBV6-1 with TRBJ2-2, with 10 bases identical to TRBD2. CDR3 size: 14 residues. Germline values: CDR1 MNHNS, CDR2 SASEGT. The junction had 5 bases not matched to a gene; V was cut back by 6 bases and J by 7 bases. The CDR3 protein is CASSLAGASGELFF. The CDR3 nucleotides read TGTGCCAGCAGCCTAGCGGGAGCGAGCGGGGAGCTGTTTTTT.

The table lists this clonotype with many counts. The chain recombines TRBV18 with TRBJ1-2; a weak D match, TRBD1 (6 bases). Germline V lookup: CDR1 KGHSH, CDR2 LQKENI. Deletions cut 0 bases from V and 3 bases from J, with 17 bases between. This CDR3 region has 17 residues. The CDR3 sequence is CASSPPPRITGYYGYTF. The CDR3 DNA is TGTGCCAGCTCACCACCGCCACGGATAACAGGGTACTATGGCTACACCTTC.

This clonotype was detected only once. The rearrangement joins TRBV12-3 or TRBV12-4 to TRBJ2-7; 8 bases fit TRBD2. The CDR3 runs 14 residues. Germline trimming cut 7 bases from V and 5 bases from J; bases unmatched to any gene: 10. This CDR3 reads CASTESGSVDEQYF. The CDR3 DNA follows: TGTGCCAGCACCGAAAGCGGGAGTGTCGACGAGCAGTACTTC.

This clonotype was seen repeatedly, ten times or more. V gene TRBV2 combines with J gene TRBJ1-5; 10 nucleotides agree with TRBD1. Trimming at V came to 6 bases and at J to 7 bases, leaving 6 bases not matched to a gene. CDR1 and CDR2 from the germline V gene are SNHLY and FYNNEI. The CDR3 is made up of 14 amino acids. Here the CDR3 reads CASSGTGATQPQHF. The CDR3 bases are TGTGCCAGCAGCGGGACAGGGGCAACGCAGCCCCAGCATTTT. The full variable domain, in which reference TRBV2 and TRBJ1-5 provide the parts outside the CDR3, is EPEVTQTPSHQVTQMGQEVILRCVPISNHLYFYWYRQILGQKVEFLVSFYNNEISEKSEIFDDQFSVERPDGSNFTLKIRSTKLEDSAMYFCASSGTGATQPQHFGDGTRLSIL.

This clonotype was observed many times. The chain uses TRBV3-1 and TRBJ1-2; a weak D match, TRBD1 (5 bases). Germline V lookup: CDR1 LGHDT, CDR2 YNNKEL (reference sequence). V lost 5 bases, J lost 7 bases, and 20 bases lay in between. The CDR3 length is 15 residues. The CDR3: CASSYLLVGDSGYTF. DNA for the CDR3: TGTGCCAGCAGCTACCTATTGGTGGGGGATTCTGGCTACACCTTC.

This clonotype was observed at least ten times. The gene calls are TRBV28 and TRBJ2-5, with D possibly being TRBD2 (5 bases). Per the germline V gene, CDR1 is MDHEN and CDR2 is SYDVKM. Trimming pared 4 bases from V and 2 bases from J, leaving 5 bases between. This CDR3 has 12 amino acids. For the CDR3, the DNA is TGTGCCAGCAGTTCGGGACAAGAGACCCAGTACTTC. Protein product: CASSSGQETQYF. The full variable domain, rest sourced from reference TRBV28 and TRBJ2-5, is DVKVTQSSRYLVKRTGEKVFLECVQDMDHENMFWYRQDPGLGLRLIYFSYDVKMKEKGDIPEGYSVSREKKERFSLILESASTNQTSMYLCASSSGQETQYFGPGTRLLVL.